One sample yielded the 13 T cell receptor beta chains listed below, sequenced in a study of shared clonotypes between healthy human individuals. TCRdb's copy holds only in-frame clones and misses some; the assay was immunoSEQ multiplex PCR. The sample has roughly 1,000,000 clones; about four fifths are singletons. The specimen was memory CD4+ T cells from PBMCs. The subset denotes: CD45RA-negative fraction. The receptors shown here come from a man between 18 and 29 years old in good health. Some clones in this sample may be carry-over from other donors' samples.

In regard to this clone: A much larger clonotype is one base distant, so this may be a read error. The same CDR3 also results from other DNA sequences found in this sample. The V call is TRBV7-9, the J call TRBJ1-2; D ambiguous. Germline CDR1 reads SEHNR; CDR2 reads FQNEAQ (reference sequence). The germline V and J ends were trimmed by 6 bases and 2 bases, with 7 bases remaining between them. The CDR3 runs 12 residues. The CDR3 DNA is TGTGCCAGCAGTGGGCAGAACTATGGCTACACCTTC. Its protein product is CASSGQNYGYTF.

Of note for this clone: Given the absence of the conserved phenylalanine or tryptophan at the CDR3 end, a read error is likely. The V call is TRBV5-1, the J call TRBJ2-3; possible D gene TRBD2, 6 bases. Germline V gene data show CDR1 as SGHRS and CDR2 as YFSETQ. V was shortened by 4 bases and J by 4 bases, with 13 bases between the two germline ends. This CDR3 is 14 amino acids long. The CDR3 DNA reads as TGCGCCAGCAGCCAGGCGGGAAGGGCAGATACGCAGTATCTT. This codes for CASSQAGRADTQYL.

Points on this clone: Because the CDR3 is missing its conserved closing phenylalanine or tryptophan, this is likely a read error. The chain joins TRBV29-1 to TRBJ1-2; D ambiguous. This CDR3 is built from 11 residues. Looked up from germline, CDR1 is SQVTM and CDR2 is ANQGSEA. CDR3 sequence: CSGSSNCGYTL. As DNA, the CDR3 is TGCAGCGGGTCCTCAAACTGTGGCTACACCCTC.

This chain uses TRBV6-6 with TRBJ2-1; 8 bases match TRBD2. The CDR3 consists of 16 residues. Germline values: CDR1 MNHNY, CDR2 SVGAGI (reference sequence). The ends lost 7 bases at V and 3 bases at J; junction bases unmatched: 11. As DNA, the CDR3 is TGTGCCAGCACCCCAACCGGCGGGAGGCTCTACAATGAGCAGTTCTTC. Translation gives CASTPTGGRLYNEQFF.

This clone occurred a few times. The chain is built from TRBV2 and TRBJ1-1; TRBD1 aligns across 7 bases. J lost 8 bases, V lost 7 bases, and 10 bases had no gene match. This CDR3 has 13 residues. Germline loops: CDR1 SNHLY, CDR2 FYNNEI. CDR3 residues: CASTSSRGTEAFF. As DNA, the CDR3 is TGTGCCAGCACCTCGAGCAGGGGGACCGAAGCTTTCTTT.

With regard to this clone: A read error may be the cause here, since a much bigger clone is one base away. At the DNA level, this CDR3 is encoded by other sequences in the same sample as well. This sequence joins TRBV28 and TRBJ1-2; D remains unclear. V lost 3 bases, J lost 0 bases, and 2 bases lay in between. This CDR3 is built from 12 residues. CDR1 and CDR2 from the germline V gene are MDHEN and SYDVKM. Written as DNA, the CDR3 is TGTGCCAGCAGTTTGACTAACTATGGCTACACCTTC. Translating it yields CASSLTNYGYTF.

The table lists this clone with many counts. V usage is TRBV7-3 and J usage is TRBJ2-4; 11 bases are shared with TRBD1. Germline V gene lookup returns CDR1 SGHTA and CDR2 FQGTGA. The CDR3 is 14 amino acids. The ends lost 4 bases at V and 7 bases at J; junction bases unmatched: 3. CDR3 in DNA: TGTGCCAGCAGCTGGGACAGGGGGTCGAACATTCAGTACTTC. Encoded protein: CASSWDRGSNIQYF.

This clone was picked up one time. V gene TRBV11-3 combines with J gene TRBJ1-5; 10 bases match TRBD1. Germline V gene sequence: CDR1 SGHNT, CDR2 YENEEA. The CDR3 covers 16 residues. V dropped 1 base and J dropped 6; count of bases not matched to a gene: 6. The DNA for the CDR3 is TGTGCCAGCAGCTTAGGGCCCCGACAGGGGGCTCAGCCCCAGCATTTT. Translating it yields CASSLGPRQGAQPQHF.

This chain uses TRBV28 with TRBJ2-7; D not certain. The germline V and J ends were trimmed by 8 bases and 4 bases, with 9 bases remaining between them. Germline V gene sequence: CDR1 MDHEN, CDR2 SYDVKM. The CDR3 totals 11 residues. The CDR3 DNA reads TGTGCCAGCGGTAACCAGTACGAGCAGTACTTC. Amino acids: CASGNQYEQYF.

The chain links TRBV29-1 to TRBJ2-5; D perhaps matches TRBD1 (6 bases). Germline V gene sequence: CDR1 SQVTM, CDR2 ANQGSEA. This CDR3 contains 13 residues. Deletions cut 8 bases from V and 2 bases from J, with 15 bases between. The CDR3 region has the DNA TGCAGCTTTTACAGGGACATTCAAGAGACCCAGTACTTC. Protein product: CSFYRDIQETQYF.

This clone was recorded only once. The chain carries TRBV5-1 and TRBJ2-2, with TRBD2 identical over 7 bases. Germline CDR1 and CDR2: SGHRS and YFSETQ. The CDR3 length is 14 residues. J lost 8 bases, V lost 5 bases, and 9 bases had no gene match. The CDR3 loop reads CASRGTSDRGELFF. CDR3 DNA sequence: TGCGCCAGCAGAGGCACTAGCGATCGGGGGGAGCTGTTTTTT.

The chain couples TRBV6-6 to TRBJ2-5, with D possibly matching TRBD2 (5 bases). The CDR3 is 13 residues long. Germline CDR1 is MNHNY and CDR2 is SVGAGI (reference sequence). V shed 8 bases and J shed 5 bases, with 15 bases lying between them. CDR3 protein: CASSRGTRETQYF. In DNA, the CDR3 is TGTGCCAGCTCTCGGGGAACGAGGGAGACCCAGTACTTC.

V is TRBV5-1 and J is TRBJ2-1; 10 bases agree with TRBD2. In germline, CDR1 is SGHRS, CDR2 YFSETQ. CDR3 length: 15 amino acids. V shed 4 bases, J shed 3 bases, and the junction held 4 bases outside the gene matches. CDR3 in amino acids: CASSPGLAFYNEQFF. CDR3 DNA: TGCGCCAGCAGCCCGGGACTAGCGTTCTACAATGAGCAGTTCTTC. Full variable domain (rest looked up from reference TRBV5-1 and TRBJ2-1): KAGVTQTPRYLIKTRGQQVTLSCSPISGHRSVSWYQQTPGQGLQFLFEYFSETQRNKGNFPGRFSGRQFSNSRSEMNVSTLELGDSALYLCASSPGLAFYNEQFFGPGTRLTVL.